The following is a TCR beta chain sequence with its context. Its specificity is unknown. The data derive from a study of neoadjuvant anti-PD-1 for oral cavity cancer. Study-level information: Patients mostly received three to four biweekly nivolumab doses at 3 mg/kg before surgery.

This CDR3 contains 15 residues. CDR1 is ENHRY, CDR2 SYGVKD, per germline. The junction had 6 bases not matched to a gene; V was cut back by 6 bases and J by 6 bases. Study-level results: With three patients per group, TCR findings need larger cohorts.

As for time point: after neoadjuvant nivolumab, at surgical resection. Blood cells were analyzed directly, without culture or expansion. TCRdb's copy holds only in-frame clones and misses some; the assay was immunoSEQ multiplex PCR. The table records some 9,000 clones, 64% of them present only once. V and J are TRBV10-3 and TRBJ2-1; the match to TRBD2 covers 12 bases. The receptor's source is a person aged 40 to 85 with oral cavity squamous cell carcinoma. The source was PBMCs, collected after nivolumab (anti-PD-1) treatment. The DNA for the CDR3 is TGTGCCATCAGCTCGACTAGCGGGAGTTCCAATGAGCAGTTCTTC. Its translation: CAISSTSGSSNEQFF.